This record concerns one T cell receptor (beta chain) sequence. What it recognizes is unknown. The data were taken from a study of naive and memory T cell subsets. Study-wide points: A few larger clonotypes appeared in naive repertoires, especially CD8, possibly memory cells re-expressing CD45RA.

CDR3 length: 14 residues. The V and J ends lost 3 bases and 0 bases respectively, with 8 bases between them. The beta constant-region primer was an equimolar mix of two oligonucleotides covering TRBC1 and TRBC2. Four rounds of PCR amplified the ligated cDNA using nested alpha and beta constant-region primers plus SP2. TCRdb itself ran the UMI-ligation and nested PCR reads through MiXCR, one entry per CDR3 protein. The table includes 120,000 to 150,000 distinct CDR3 sequences, roughly 23% detected once. This chain uses TRBV12-3 or TRBV12-4 with TRBJ1-1; D not resolved. The sequence was obtained from a human donor in good health. The sequenced sample consisted of naive CD4+ T cells from blood. The CDR3 DNA reads TGTGCCAGCAGTTTCCGCCCCTTGAACACTGAAGCTTTCTTT. The encoded protein is CASSFRPLNTEAFF.